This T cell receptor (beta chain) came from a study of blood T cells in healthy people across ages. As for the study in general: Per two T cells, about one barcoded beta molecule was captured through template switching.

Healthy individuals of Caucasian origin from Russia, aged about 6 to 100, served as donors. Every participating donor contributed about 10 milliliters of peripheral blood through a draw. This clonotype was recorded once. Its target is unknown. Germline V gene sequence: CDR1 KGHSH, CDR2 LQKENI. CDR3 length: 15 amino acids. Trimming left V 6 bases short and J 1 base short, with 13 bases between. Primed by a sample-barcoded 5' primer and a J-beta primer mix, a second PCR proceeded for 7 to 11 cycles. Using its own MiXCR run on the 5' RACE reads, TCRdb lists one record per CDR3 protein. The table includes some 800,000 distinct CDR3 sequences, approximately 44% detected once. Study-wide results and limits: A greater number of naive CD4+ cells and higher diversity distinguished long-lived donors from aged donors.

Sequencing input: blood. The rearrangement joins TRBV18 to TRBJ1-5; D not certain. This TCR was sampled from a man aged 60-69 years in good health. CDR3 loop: CASSLRADSNQPQHF. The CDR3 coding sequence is TGTGCCAGCTCCCTACGGGCAGACAGCAATCAGCCCCAGCATTTT. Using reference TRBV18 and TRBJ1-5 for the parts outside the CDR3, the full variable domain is NAGVMQNPRHLVRRRGQEARLRCSPMKGHSHVYWYRQLPEEGLKFMVYLQKENIIDESGMPKERFSAEFPKEGPSILRIQQVVRGDSAAYFCASSLRADSNQPQHFGDGTRLSIL.